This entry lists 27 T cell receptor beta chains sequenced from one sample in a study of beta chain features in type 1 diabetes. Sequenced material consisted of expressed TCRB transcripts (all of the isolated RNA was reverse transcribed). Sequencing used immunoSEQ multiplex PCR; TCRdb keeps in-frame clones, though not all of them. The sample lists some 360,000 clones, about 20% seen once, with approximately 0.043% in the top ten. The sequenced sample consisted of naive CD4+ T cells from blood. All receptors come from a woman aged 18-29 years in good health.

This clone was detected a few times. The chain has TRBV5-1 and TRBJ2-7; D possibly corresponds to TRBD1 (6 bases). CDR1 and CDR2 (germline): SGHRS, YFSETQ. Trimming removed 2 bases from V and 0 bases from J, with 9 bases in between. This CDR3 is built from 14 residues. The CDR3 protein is CASSLKGDSYEQYF. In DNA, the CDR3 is TGCGCCAGCAGCTTAAAGGGGGACTCCTACGAGCAGTACTTC.

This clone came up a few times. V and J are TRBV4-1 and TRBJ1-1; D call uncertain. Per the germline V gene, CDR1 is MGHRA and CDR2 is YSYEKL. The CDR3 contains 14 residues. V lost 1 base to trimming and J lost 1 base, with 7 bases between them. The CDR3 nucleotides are TGCGCCAGCAGCCAAGTGACAAGGAACACTGAAGCTTTCTTT. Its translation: CASSQVTRNTEAFF.

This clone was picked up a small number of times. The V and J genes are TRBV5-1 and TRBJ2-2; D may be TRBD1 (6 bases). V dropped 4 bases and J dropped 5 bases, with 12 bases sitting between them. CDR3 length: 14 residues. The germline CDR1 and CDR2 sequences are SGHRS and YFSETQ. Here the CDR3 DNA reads TGCGCCAGCAGCGGGTCCCAGGGGACCGGGGAGCTGTTTTTT. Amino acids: CASSGSQGTGELFF. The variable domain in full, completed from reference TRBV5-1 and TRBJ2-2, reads KAGVTQTPRYLIKTRGQQVTLSCSPISGHRSVSWYQQTPGQGLQFLFEYFSETQRNKGNFPGRFSGRQFSNSRSEMNVSTLELGDSALYLCASSGSQGTGELFFGEGSRLTVL.

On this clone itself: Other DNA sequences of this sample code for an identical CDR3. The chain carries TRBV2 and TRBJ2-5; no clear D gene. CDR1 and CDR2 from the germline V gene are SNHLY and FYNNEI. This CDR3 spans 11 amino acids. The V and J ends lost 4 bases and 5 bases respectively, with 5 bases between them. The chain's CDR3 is CASSVRETQYF. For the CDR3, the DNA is TGTGCCAGCAGTGTGAGGGAGACCCAGTACTTC.

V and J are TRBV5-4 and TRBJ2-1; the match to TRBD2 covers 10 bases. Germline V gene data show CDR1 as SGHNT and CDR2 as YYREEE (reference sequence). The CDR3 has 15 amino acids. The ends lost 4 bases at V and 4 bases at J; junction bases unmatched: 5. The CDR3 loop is CASSPPGLAYNEQFF. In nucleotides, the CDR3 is TGTGCCAGCAGCCCACCGGGACTAGCGTACAATGAGCAGTTCTTC.

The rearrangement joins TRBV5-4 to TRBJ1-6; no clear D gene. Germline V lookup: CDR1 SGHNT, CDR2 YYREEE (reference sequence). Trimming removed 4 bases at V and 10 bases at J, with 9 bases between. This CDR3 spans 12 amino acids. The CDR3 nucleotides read TGTGCCAGCAGCACTAACCAATCACCCCTCCACTTT. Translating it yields CASSTNQSPLHF.

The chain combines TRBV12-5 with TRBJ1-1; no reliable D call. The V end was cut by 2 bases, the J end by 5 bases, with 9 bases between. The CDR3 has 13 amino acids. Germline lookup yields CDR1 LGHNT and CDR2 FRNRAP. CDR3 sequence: CASGLLSGTEAFF. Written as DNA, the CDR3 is TGTGCTAGTGGTTTGTTGAGTGGTACTGAAGCTTTCTTT.

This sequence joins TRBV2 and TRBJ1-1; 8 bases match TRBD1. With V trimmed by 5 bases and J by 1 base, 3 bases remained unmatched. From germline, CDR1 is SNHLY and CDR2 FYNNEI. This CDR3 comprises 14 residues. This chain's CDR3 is CASSFTGGNTEAFF. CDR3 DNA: TGTGCCAGCAGTTTCACAGGGGGGAACACTGAAGCTTTCTTT.

CDR3 sequence reads: CASSAVAGVYNEQFF. CDR3 DNA sequence: TGTGCCAGCTCAGCTGTCGCGGGGGTCTACAATGAGCAGTTCTTC. The chain joins TRBV18 to TRBJ2-1; 7 bases are a match to TRBD2. Unmatched junction bases numbered 7, after V lost 5 bases and J lost 3 bases. The CDR3 contains 15 residues. Germline CDR1 is KGHSH and CDR2 is LQKENI.

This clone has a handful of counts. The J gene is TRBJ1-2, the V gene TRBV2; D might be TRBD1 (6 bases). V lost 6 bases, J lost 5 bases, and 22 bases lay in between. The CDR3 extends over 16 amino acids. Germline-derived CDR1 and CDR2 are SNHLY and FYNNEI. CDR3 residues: CASRAEGGRRSYGYTF. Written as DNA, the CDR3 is TGTGCCAGCAGAGCGGAGGGGGGGAGACGTTCTTATGGCTACACCTTC.

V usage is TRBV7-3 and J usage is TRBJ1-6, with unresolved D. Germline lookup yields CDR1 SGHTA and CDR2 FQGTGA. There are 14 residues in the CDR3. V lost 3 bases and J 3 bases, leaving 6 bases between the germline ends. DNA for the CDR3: TGTGCCAGCAGCTTGGGCAGCTATAATTCACCCCTCCACTTT. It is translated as CASSLGSYNSPLHF.

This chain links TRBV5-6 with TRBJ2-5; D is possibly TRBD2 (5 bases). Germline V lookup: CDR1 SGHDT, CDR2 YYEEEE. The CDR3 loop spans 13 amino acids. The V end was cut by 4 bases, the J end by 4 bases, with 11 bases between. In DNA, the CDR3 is TGTGCCAGCAGCGCCGGGATCACAGAGACCCAGTACTTC. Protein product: CASSAGITETQYF.

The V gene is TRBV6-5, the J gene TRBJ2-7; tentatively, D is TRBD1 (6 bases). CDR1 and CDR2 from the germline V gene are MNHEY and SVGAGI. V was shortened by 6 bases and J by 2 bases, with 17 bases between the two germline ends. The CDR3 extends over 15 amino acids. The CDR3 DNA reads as TGTGCCAGCAGCTGGACAGCAAGTTACCCCTACGAGCAGTACTTC. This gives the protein CASSWTASYPYEQYF.

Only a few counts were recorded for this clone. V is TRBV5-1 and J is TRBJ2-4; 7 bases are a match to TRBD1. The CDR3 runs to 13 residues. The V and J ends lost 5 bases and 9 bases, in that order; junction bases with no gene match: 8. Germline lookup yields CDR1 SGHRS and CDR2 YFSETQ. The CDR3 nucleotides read TGCGCCAGCAGGCCCGGGACAGCTGGCATTCAGTACTTC. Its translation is CASRPGTAGIQYF.

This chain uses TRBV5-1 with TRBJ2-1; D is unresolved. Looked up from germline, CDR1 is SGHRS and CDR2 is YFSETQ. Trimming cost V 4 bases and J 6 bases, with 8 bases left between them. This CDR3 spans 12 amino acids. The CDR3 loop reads CASSRLGNEQFF. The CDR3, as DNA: TGCGCCAGCAGCAGGCTAGGCAATGAGCAGTTCTTC.

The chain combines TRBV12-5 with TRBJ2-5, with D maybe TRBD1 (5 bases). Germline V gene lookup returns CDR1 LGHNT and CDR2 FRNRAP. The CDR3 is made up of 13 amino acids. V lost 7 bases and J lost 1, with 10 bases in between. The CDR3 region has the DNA TGTGCTAGTGCTCTAGACAGCCAAGAGACCCAGTACTTC. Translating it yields CASALDSQETQYF.

The CDR3 DNA follows: TGCGCCAGCAGCCAAGCGAATCCAGGAAGGACTCATGGCTACACCTTC. It translates to CASSQANPGRTHGYTF. The chain carries TRBV4-3 and TRBJ1-2; D ambiguous. Trimming stripped 1 base from V and 6 bases from J, with 18 bases between. In germline, CDR1 is LGHNA, CDR2 YSLEER. The CDR3 is made up of 16 amino acids.

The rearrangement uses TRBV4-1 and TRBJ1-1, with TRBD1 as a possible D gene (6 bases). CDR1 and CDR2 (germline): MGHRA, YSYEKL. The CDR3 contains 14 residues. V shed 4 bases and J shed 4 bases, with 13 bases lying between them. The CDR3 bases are TGCGCCAGCAGCCTCGAGGGGGGGCGCACTGAAGCTTTCTTT. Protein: CASSLEGGRTEAFF.

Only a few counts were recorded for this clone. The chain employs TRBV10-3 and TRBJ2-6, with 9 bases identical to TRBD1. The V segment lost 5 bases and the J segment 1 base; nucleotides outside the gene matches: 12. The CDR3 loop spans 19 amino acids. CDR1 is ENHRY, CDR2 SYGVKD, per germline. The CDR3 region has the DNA TGTGCCATCAGTCTAAGAACCCCGGGACAGGGTTCTGGGGCCAACGTCCTGACTTTC. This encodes CAISLRTPGQGSGANVLTF.

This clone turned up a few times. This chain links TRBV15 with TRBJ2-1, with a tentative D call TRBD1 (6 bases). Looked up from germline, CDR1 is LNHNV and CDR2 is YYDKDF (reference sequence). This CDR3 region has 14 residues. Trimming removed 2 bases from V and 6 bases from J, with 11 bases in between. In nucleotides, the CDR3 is TGTGCCACCAGCAGACCGTTAGGGGGCAATGAGCAGTTCTTC. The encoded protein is CATSRPLGGNEQFF.

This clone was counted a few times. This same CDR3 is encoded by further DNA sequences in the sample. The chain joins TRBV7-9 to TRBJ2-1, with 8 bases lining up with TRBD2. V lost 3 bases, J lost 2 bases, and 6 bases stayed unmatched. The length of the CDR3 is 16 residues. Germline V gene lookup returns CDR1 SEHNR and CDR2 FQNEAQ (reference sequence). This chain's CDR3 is CASSLGSGRPYNEQFF. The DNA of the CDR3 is TGTGCCAGCAGCTTGGGCAGCGGGAGACCCTACAATGAGCAGTTCTTC.

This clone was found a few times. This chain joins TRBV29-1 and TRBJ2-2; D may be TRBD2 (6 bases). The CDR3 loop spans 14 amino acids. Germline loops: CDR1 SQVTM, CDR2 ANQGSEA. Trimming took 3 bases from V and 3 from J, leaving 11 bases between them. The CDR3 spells CSVEGGGDTGELFF. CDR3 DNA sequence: TGCAGCGTTGAGGGCGGCGGGGACACCGGGGAGCTGTTTTTT.

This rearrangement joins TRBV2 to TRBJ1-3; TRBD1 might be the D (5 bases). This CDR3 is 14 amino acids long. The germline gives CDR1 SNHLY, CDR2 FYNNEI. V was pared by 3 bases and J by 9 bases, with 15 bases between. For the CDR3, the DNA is TGTGCCAGCAGTGATCTGGGGCCTAGGGGCACCATATATTTT. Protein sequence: CASSDLGPRGTIYF.

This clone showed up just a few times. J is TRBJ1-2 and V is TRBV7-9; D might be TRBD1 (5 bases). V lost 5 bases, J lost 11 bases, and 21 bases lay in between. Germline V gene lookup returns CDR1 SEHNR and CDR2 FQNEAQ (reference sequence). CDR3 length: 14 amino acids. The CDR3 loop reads CASSNAGIPPPYTF. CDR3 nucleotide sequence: TGTGCCAGCAGCAACGCAGGGATTCCTCCCCCGTACACCTTC. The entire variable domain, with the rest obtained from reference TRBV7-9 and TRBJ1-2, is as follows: DTGVSQNPRHKITKRGQNVTFRCDPISEHNRLYWYRQTLGQGPEFLTYFQNEAQLEKSRLLSDRFSAERPKGSFSTLEIQRTEQGDSAMYLCASSNAGIPPPYTFGSGTRLTVV.

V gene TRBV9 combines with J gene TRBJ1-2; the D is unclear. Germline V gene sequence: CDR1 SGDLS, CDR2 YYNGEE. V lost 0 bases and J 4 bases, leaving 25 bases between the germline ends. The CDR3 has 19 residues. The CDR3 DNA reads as TGTGCCAGCAGCGTAGGTGTAGGCGCGCCGGGAGGGCTCGTCTATGGCTACACCTTC. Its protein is CASSVGVGAPGGLVYGYTF.

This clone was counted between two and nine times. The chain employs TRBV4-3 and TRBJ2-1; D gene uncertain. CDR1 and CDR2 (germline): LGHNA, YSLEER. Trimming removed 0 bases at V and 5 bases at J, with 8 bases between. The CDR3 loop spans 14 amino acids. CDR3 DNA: TGCGCCAGCAGCCAAGATAGACTCCACAATGAGCAGTTCTTC. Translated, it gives CASSQDRLHNEQFF.

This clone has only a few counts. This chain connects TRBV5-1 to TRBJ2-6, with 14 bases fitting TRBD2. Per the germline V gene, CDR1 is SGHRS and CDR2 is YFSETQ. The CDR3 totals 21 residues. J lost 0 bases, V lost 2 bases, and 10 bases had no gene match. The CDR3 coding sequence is TGCGCCAGCAGCTTAGGGCCGACTAGCGGGAGGGAGCTCTCTGGGGCCAACGTCCTGACTTTC. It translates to CASSLGPTSGRELSGANVLTF.